Presented here are 14 T cell receptor beta chains from one specimen sequenced in a study of CD8+CD57+ T cells in acquired aplastic anemia (dated by TCRdb to about 2018). Sequencing took place on an Illumina HiSeq 2000. Genomic DNA served as template for TCR beta VDJ combination and CDR3 sequence profiling. In-frame beta chains were kept once TCRdb had trimmed the public reads at Q25 with fastp and called clones with MiXCR. One record per CDR3 amino acid sequence lists the most common genes and DNA. The sample table shows 400,000 to 450,000 distinct CDR3 sequences, and 55% to 70% are seen once. 4% of the sample lies in the top ten. The sample was sorted CD4+, CD8+, or CD8+CD57+ T cells (not recorded which) from PBMCs. The receptors were sampled from a human donor in good health, serving as a control.

This chain connects TRBV7-2 to TRBJ2-3, with D perhaps matching TRBD1 (5 bases). CDR3 length equals 15 residues. The V end was cut by 4 bases, the J end by 15 bases, with 26 bases between. Germline CDR1 SGHTA, CDR2 FQGNSA. CDR3 residues: CASSSPGHYGYTFYF. The CDR3 nucleotides read TGTGCCAGCAGCTCGCCAGGGCACTATGGCTACACCTTCTATTTT.

This clonotype occurred once. CDR3 loop: CASSYRANSYEQYF. The CDR3 DNA follows: TGTGCCAGCAGTTACAGGGCTAACTCCTACGAGCAGTACTTC. The V call is TRBV5-5, the J call TRBJ2-7, with D tentatively TRBD1 (6 bases). Germline values: CDR1 SGHKS, CDR2 YYEKEE (reference sequence). Trimming cost V 5 bases and J 0 bases, with 12 bases left between them. This CDR3 spans 14 amino acids.

The chain carries TRBV7-2 and TRBJ2-7; D uncertain. The CDR3 covers 15 residues. CDR1 is SGHTA and CDR2 is FQGNSA in the germline V gene. V was cut by 0 bases and J by 5 bases, with 14 bases left in between. CDR3 DNA sequence: TGTGCCAGCAGCTTAGCGTGGATAGGCTGGAACGAGCAGTACTTC. This encodes CASSLAWIGWNEQYF.

This clonotype was seen ten or more times. The J gene is TRBJ1-2, the V gene TRBV5-6, with D perhaps matching TRBD1 (6 bases). The CDR3 length is 13 residues. Trimming took off 0 bases at V and 6 bases at J, with 9 bases between the two ends. CDR1 and CDR2 (germline): SGHDT, YYEEEE. CDR3 coding DNA: TGTGCCAGCAGCTTGGTTCCAGGGGATGGCTACACCTTC. Amino acids: CASSLVPGDGYTF.

This clonotype was seen ten or more times. V and J are TRBV6-5 and TRBJ2-3, with D possibly matching TRBD1 (6 bases). There are 15 residues in the CDR3. The ends were cut back, 0 bases at V and 4 bases at J, with 11 bases in the middle. The germline V gene encodes CDR1 MNHEY and CDR2 SVGAGI. CDR3 protein: CASSYSTGGADTQYF. Here the CDR3 DNA reads TGTGCCAGCAGTTACTCGACAGGCGGTGCAGATACGCAGTATTTT.

A remark on this clonotype: A read error is likely, as this CDR3 ends without the conserved phenylalanine or tryptophan. It is unclear where the CDR3 begins or ends on the DNA, so no DNA is shown, and the CDR3 is as TCRdb lists it. The V and J genes are TRBV12-3 or TRBV12-4 and TRBJ1-4; the table's D call TRBD1 went unverified against the DNA. The CDR3 has 10 residues if both end residues are counted. CDR3 in amino acids: CASSFGGLNY.

About this clonotype itself: A read error may produce the germline difference seen at one junction end. The rearrangement joins TRBV7-9 to TRBJ1-5, with a possible D match to TRBD1 (5 bases). This CDR3 contains 14 residues. Germline values: CDR1 SEHNR, CDR2 FQNEAQ (reference sequence). CDR3 nucleotide sequence: TGTGCCAGCAGCGAGCGGGGGAGCCAAGAGACCCAGCACTTT. Encoded protein: CASSERGSQETQHF.

Comments on this clonotype: At one boundary the junction diverges from the germline segment, which might be a read error. The chain employs TRBV9 and TRBJ2-1; TRBD2 aligns across 11 bases. The germline gives CDR1 SGDLS, CDR2 YYNGEE. The CDR3 consists of 13 residues. The CDR3 nucleotides read TGTGCCAGCGATAGCGGGGGGGGGGATGAGCAGTTTTTT. It encodes CASDSGGGDEQFF.

A word on this clonotype: The junction differs from germline at one of its ends, possibly a read error. J is TRBJ2-3 and V is TRBV7-2; no clear D. In germline, CDR1 is SGHTA, CDR2 FQGNSA. The CDR3 runs 14 residues. The CDR3 DNA reads as TGCGCCAGCAGCTTGGTCAGGAGCGCAGATACGCCGTATTTT. This codes for CASSLVRSADTPYF.

The CDR3 DNA reads as TGTGCCACCAGCAGAGAAGGCGGGAGCGGCACAGATACGCAGTATTTT. This codes for CATSREGGSGTDTQYF. This chain links TRBV15 with TRBJ2-3, with 7 positions matching TRBD2. Germline V gene lookup returns CDR1 LNHNV and CDR2 YYDKDF (reference sequence). The CDR3 has 16 residues. Trimming cost V 0 bases and J 1 base; bases outside gene matches: 4. Looking up the rest from reference TRBV15 and TRBJ2-3 gives the full variable domain: DAMVIQNPRYQVTQFGKPVTLSCSQTLNHNVMYWYQQKSSQAPKLLFHYYDKDFNNEADTPDNFQSRRPNTSFCFLDIRSPGLGDTAMYLCATSREGGSGTDTQYFGPGTRLTVL.

This clonotype was seen a handful of times. The chain employs TRBV10-3 and TRBJ2-7; possible D gene TRBD1, 5 bases. The CDR3 spans 14 residues. Germline CDR1 is ENHRY and CDR2 is SYGVKD. Trimming cost V 6 bases and J 2 bases, with 14 bases left between them. The CDR3 sequence is CAIRELDKPYEQYF. The CDR3 nucleotides are TGTGCCATCAGGGAGCTGGACAAGCCCTACGAGCAGTACTTC.

V is TRBV6-2 or TRBV6-3 and J is TRBJ2-5; D unresolved. This CDR3 spans 13 amino acids. V gave up 6 bases and J gave up 0 bases, with 8 bases separating them. Germline V gene lookup returns CDR1 MNHEY and CDR2 SVGEGT. The CDR3, as DNA: TGTGCCAGCAGACACCTTAACCAAGAGACCCAGTACTTC. This translates into CASRHLNQETQYF.

Only one count was recorded for this clonotype. The DNA is omitted, as the CDR3 cannot be located on it reliably, and the CDR3 follows TCRdb's listing. The chain combines TRBV2 with TRBJ2-7; the table's D gene call, TRBD1, was not cross checked with the DNA. The CDR3 length is 16 residues, termini included. Germline CDR1 reads SNHLY; CDR2 reads FYNNEI. CDR3 protein: CASSVVGHGAGNTIYF.

V is TRBV25-1 and J is TRBJ1-2; D unresolved. This CDR3 region has 18 residues. V was clipped by 11 bases and J by 3 bases, with 31 bases between them. Germline CDR1 and CDR2: MGHDK and SYGVNS. The CDR3 protein is CAVDLCYRSLSIHYGYTF. CDR3 nucleotides: TGTGCCGTCGATCTGTGTTATAGAAGCTTATCCATCCACTATGGCTACACCTTC.